The 13 T cell receptor beta chains listed next were all sequenced from one sample in a study of OX40 agonist ivuxolimab in advanced cancers. Generated by immunoSEQ multiplex PCR, the TCRdb table keeps only in-frame clones and is missing some. The repertoire includes 50,000 to 75,000 clones, about four fifths of them detected once, and roughly 1.2% sits in the top ten. The specimen was CD4+ or CD8+ T cells sorted from blood, collected in a trial of the OX40 agonist ivuxolimab. The receptors here all came from an adult with an advanced solid tumor such as melanoma, head and neck, liver or kidney cancer.

The chain links TRBV5-1 to TRBJ1-1; D possibly corresponds to TRBD1 (5 bases). Per germline, CDR1 SGHRS and CDR2 YFSETQ. CDR3 length: 16 residues. V lost 4 bases and J lost 0, with 16 bases in between. CDR3 DNA: TGCGCCAGCAGCACGGCGGTTGGGGCGATGAACACTGAAGCTTTCTTT. This encodes CASSTAVGAMNTEAFF. The full variable domain, in which reference TRBV5-1 and TRBJ1-1 provide the parts outside the CDR3, is KAGVTQTPRYLIKTRGQQVTLSCSPISGHRSVSWYQQTPGQGLQFLFEYFSETQRNKGNFPGRFSGRQFSNSRSEMNVSTLELGDSALYLCASSTAVGAMNTEAFFGQGTRLTVV.

The DNA of the CDR3 is TGCAGCGTGACCCCGGCTAGGATCTCCTACAATGAGCAGTTCTTC. It encodes CSVTPARISYNEQFF. The V gene is TRBV29-1, the J gene TRBJ2-1; no reliable D call. In germline, CDR1 is SQVTM, CDR2 ANQGSEA. The CDR3 consists of 15 residues. V lost 6 bases and J lost 0, with 15 bases in between.

This clone has only one observation. The chain couples TRBV10-3 to TRBJ2-1; TRBD2 matches at 10 bases. Losses at the gene ends were 3 bases for V and 5 bases for J; bases not matched to a gene: 7. The CDR3 contains 16 residues. Germline values: CDR1 ENHRY, CDR2 SYGVKD. In nucleotides, the CDR3 is TGTGCCATCAGTGATCCGGCTAGCGGGAGTAACAATGAGCAGTTCTTC. It codes for CAISDPASGSNNEQFF.

This clone was seen more than once but under ten times. The J gene is TRBJ1-5, the V gene TRBV10-3; D perhaps matches TRBD1 (5 bases). CDR1 is ENHRY, CDR2 SYGVKD, per germline. Trimming removed 0 bases from V and 2 bases from J, with 8 bases in between. CDR3 size: 15 residues. CDR3: CAISESAGGNQPQHF. For the CDR3, the DNA is TGTGCCATCAGTGAGTCGGCGGGGGGCAATCAGCCCCAGCATTTT.

The chain employs TRBV10-3 and TRBJ2-2, with 7 bases lining up with TRBD2. Germline CDR1 reads ENHRY; CDR2 reads SYGVKD. After removal of 7 bases from V and 3 bases from J, the junction contained 5 bases not matched to a gene. CDR3 size: 14 residues. The CDR3 protein is CAIIRGLDTGELFF. CDR3 in DNA: TGTGCCATCATTCGCGGACTAGACACCGGGGAGCTGTTTTTT.

The chain has TRBV14 and TRBJ1-2; D uncertain. The V and J ends lost 10 bases and 9 bases respectively, with 9 bases between them. Germline lookup yields CDR1 SGHDN and CDR2 FVKESK. This CDR3 contains 9 residues. The CDR3, as DNA: TGTGCCACCGTAGGTAGCTACACCTTC. The encoded protein is CATVGSYTF. The full variable domain, with the rest looked up from reference TRBV14 and TRBJ1-2, is EAGVTQFPSHSVIEKGQTVTLRCDPISGHDNLYWYRRVMGKEIKFLLHFVKESKQDESGMPNNRFLAERTGGTYSTLKVQPAELEDSGVYFCATVGSYTFGSGTRLTVV.

The J gene is TRBJ2-7, the V gene TRBV19, with 8 bases lining up with TRBD1. V lost 10 bases to trimming and J lost 0 bases; unmatched junction nucleotides: 11. The CDR3 has 15 amino acids. Germline loops: CDR1 LNHDA, CDR2 SQIVND (reference sequence). The CDR3 is CATRRGQDHSYEQYF. The CDR3 DNA sequence: TGTGCCACAAGACGGGGACAGGATCACTCCTACGAGCAGTACTTC. Full variable domain (rest looked up from reference TRBV19 and TRBJ2-7): DGGITQSPKYLFRKEGQNVTLSCEQNLNHDAMYWYRQDPGQGLRLIYYSQIVNDFQKGDIAEGYSVSREKKESFPLTVTSAQKNPTAFYLCATRRGQDHSYEQYFGPGTRLTVT.

The chain has TRBV5-1 and TRBJ2-5; possibly TRBD2 for D (6 bases). This CDR3 is 15 amino acids long. The V and J ends lost 4 bases and 2 bases respectively, with 15 bases between them. The germline CDR1 and CDR2 sequences are SGHRS and YFSETQ. CDR3 in amino acids: CASSGSGQLQETQYF. Written as DNA, the CDR3 is TGCGCCAGCAGCGGTAGCGGACAACTACAAGAGACCCAGTACTTC.

The chain joins TRBV6-6 to TRBJ1-3; no definite D call. CDR1 is MNHNY, CDR2 SVGAGI, per germline (reference sequence). The CDR3 length is 13 residues. V dropped 7 bases and J dropped 0 bases, with 7 bases sitting between them. The DNA for the CDR3 is TGTGCCAGCAAGACGGGCTCTGGAAACACCATATATTTT. This codes for CASKTGSGNTIYF.

This rearrangement joins TRBV5-6 to TRBJ2-7, with no clear D. CDR1 SGHDT and CDR2 YYEEEE come from the germline V gene. V was trimmed by 0 bases and J by 5 bases, leaving 3 bases between them. The CDR3 is 11 residues long. Written as DNA, the CDR3 is TGTGCCAGCAGCTTGGGGAACGAGCAGTACTTC. Translated, it gives CASSLGNEQYF.

This clone was picked up a small number of times. At one of its ends the junction is not consistent with the germline gene, which may arise from a read error. The chain recombines TRBV27 with TRBJ1-1; D perhaps matches TRBD1 (5 bases). CDR3 length equals 15 residues. The V gene's germline CDR1 is MNHEY and CDR2 SMNVEV (reference sequence). The CDR3 region is CASRPDWGVNTEAFF. The CDR3 nucleotides are TGTGCCAGCAGGCCTGATTGGGGGGTGAATACTGAAGCTTTCTTT.

The gene calls are TRBV6-5 and TRBJ1-1; 9 nucleotides match TRBD1. Germline loops: CDR1 MNHEY, CDR2 SVGAGI. V was clipped by 5 bases and J by 1 base; unmatched bases: 5. This CDR3 has 15 residues. The CDR3 coding sequence is TGTGCCAGCAGTGCATCGGGACAGGGGAACACTGAAGCTTTCTTT. This codes for CASSASGQGNTEAFF.

The chain couples TRBV6-1 to TRBJ2-5; D might be TRBD1 (5 bases). The J call is in doubt because the DNA end fits TRBJ2-7 better. This CDR3 spans 13 amino acids. Germline assignment: CDR1 MNHNS and CDR2 SASEGT. CDR3 in amino acids: CASSDRAYYEQYF. The CDR3 DNA follows: TGTGCCAGCAGTGACAGGGCTTACTACGAGCAGTACTTC.